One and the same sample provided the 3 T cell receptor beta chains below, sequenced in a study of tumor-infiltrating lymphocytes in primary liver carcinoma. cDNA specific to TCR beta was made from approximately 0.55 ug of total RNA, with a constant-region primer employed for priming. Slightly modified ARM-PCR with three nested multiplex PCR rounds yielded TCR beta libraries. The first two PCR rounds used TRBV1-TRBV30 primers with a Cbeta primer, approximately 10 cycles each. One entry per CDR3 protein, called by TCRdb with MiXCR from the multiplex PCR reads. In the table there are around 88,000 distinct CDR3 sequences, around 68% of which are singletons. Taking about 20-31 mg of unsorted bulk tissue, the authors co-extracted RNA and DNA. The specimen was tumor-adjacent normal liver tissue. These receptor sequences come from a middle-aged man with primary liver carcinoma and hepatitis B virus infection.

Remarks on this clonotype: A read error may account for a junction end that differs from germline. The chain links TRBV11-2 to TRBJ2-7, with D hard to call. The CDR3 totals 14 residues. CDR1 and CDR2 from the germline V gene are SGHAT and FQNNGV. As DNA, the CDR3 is TGCGCCAGCAGCTTAACTGACACTGGCTACAAGCAGTACTTC. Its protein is CASSLTDTGYKQYF.

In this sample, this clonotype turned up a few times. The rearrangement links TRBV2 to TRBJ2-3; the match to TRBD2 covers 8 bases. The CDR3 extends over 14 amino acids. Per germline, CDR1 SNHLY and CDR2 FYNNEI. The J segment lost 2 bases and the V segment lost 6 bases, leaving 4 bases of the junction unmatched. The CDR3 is CASRGAGATDTQYF. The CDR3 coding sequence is TGTGCCAGCAGGGGAGCGGGAGCCACAGATACGCAGTATTTT.

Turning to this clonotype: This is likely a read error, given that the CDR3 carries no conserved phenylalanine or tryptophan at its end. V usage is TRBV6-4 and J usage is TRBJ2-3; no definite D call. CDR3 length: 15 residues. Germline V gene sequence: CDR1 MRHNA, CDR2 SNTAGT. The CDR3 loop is CASCDTNGSTDTQYI. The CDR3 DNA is TGTGCCAGCTGTGACACTAACGGGAGCACAGATACGCAGTATATT.